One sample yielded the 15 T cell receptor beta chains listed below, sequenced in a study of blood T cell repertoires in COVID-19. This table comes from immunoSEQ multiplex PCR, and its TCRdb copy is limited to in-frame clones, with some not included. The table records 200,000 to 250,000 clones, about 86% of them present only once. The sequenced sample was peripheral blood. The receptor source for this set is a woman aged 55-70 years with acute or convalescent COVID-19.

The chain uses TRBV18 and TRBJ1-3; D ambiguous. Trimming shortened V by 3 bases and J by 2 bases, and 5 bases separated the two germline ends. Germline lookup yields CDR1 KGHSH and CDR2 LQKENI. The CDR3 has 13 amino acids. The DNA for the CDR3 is TGTGCCAGCTCACCCGGTGCTGGAAACACCATATATTTT. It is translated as CASSPGAGNTIYF.

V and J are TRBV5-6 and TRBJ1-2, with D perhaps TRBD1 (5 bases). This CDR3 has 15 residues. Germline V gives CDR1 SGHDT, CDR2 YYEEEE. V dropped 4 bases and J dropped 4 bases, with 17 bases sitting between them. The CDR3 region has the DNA TGTGCCAGCAGCAACGGACAACGGAACCTCTATGGCTACACCTTC. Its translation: CASSNGQRNLYGYTF.

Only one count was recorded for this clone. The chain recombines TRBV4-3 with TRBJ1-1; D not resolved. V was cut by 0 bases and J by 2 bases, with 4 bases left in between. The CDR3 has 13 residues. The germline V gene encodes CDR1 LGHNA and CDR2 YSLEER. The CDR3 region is CASSQELNTEAFF. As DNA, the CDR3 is TGCGCCAGCAGCCAAGAACTCAACACTGAAGCTTTCTTT.

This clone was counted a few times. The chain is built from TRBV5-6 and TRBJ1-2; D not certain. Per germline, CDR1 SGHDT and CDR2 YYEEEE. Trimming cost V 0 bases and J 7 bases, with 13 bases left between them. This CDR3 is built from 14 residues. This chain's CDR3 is CASSLGPVGGGYTF. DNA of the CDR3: TGTGCCAGCAGCTTGGGCCCCGTGGGAGGTGGCTACACCTTC.

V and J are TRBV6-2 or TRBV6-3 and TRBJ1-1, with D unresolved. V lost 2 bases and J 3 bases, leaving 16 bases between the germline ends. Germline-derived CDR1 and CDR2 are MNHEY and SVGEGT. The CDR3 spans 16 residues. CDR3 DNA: TGTGCCAGCAGTTACCCGACTTCCAAGGCGGACACTGAAGCTTTCTTT. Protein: CASSYPTSKADTEAFF.

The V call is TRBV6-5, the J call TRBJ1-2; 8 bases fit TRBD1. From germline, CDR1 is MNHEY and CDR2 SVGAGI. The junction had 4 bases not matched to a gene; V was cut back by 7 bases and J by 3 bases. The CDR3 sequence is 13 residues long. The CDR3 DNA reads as TGTGCCAGCAAAGCAGGGGGCTACTATGGCTACACCTTC. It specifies CASKAGGYYGYTF.

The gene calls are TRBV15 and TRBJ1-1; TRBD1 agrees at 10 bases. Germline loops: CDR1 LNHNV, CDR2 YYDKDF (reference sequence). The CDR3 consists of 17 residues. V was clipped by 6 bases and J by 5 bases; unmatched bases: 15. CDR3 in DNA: TGTGCCACCAGAGAAGAGGGACAGGGGTTCGTAAGGACTGAAGCTTTCTTT. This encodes CATREEGQGFVRTEAFF. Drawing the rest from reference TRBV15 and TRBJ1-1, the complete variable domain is DAMVIQNPRYQVTQFGKPVTLSCSQTLNHNVMYWYQQKSSQAPKLLFHYYDKDFNNEADTPDNFQSRRPNTSFCFLDIRSPGLGDTAMYLCATREEGQGFVRTEAFFGQGTRLTVV.

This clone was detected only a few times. The CDR3 region has the DNA TGTGCCAGCAGTCCCGGTTTGATTCTCTCTGGAAACACCATATATTTT. Translating gives CASSPGLILSGNTIYF. The V and J genes are TRBV28 and TRBJ1-3, with D unresolved. This CDR3 contains 16 residues. V gave up 5 bases and J gave up 0 bases, with 14 bases separating them. From germline, CDR1 is MDHEN and CDR2 SYDVKM.

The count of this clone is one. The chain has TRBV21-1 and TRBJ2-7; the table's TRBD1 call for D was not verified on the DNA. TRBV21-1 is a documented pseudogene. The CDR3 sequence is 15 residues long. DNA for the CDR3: TGTGCCAGCAGCACCCGGGACAGGGCATATTACGAGCAGTACTTC. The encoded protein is CASSTRDRAYYEQYF.

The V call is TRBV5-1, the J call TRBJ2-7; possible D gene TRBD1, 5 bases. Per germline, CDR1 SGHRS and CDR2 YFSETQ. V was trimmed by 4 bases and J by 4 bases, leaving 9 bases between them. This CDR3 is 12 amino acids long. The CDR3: CASSDQGYEQYF. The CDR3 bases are TGCGCCAGCAGCGATCAGGGTTACGAGCAGTACTTC.

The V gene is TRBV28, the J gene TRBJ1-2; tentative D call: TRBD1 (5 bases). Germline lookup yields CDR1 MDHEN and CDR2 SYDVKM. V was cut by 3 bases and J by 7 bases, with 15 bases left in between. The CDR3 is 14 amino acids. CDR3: CASSLFQGAGGYTF. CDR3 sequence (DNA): TGTGCCAGCAGTTTGTTCCAGGGCGCAGGTGGCTACACCTTC.

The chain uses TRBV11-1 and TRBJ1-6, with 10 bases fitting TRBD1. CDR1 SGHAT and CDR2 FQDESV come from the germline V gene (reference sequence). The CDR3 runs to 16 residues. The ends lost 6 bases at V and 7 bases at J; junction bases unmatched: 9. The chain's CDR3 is CASSKGQGIWNSPLHF. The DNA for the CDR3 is TGTGCCAGCAGTAAGGGACAGGGGATTTGGAATTCACCCCTCCACTTT.

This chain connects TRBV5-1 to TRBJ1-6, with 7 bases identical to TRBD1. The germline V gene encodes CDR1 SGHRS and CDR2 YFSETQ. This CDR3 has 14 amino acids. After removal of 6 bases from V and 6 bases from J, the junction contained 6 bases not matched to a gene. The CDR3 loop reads CASIRDRVNSPLHF. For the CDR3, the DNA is TGCGCCAGCATCCGCGACAGGGTTAATTCACCCCTCCACTTT.

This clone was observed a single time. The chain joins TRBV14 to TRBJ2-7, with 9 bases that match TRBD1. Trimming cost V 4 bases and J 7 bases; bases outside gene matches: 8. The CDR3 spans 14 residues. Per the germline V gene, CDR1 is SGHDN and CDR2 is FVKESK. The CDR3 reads CASSPPGQGREQYF. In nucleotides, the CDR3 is TGTGCCAGCAGCCCGCCGGGACAGGGCCGGGAGCAGTACTTC.

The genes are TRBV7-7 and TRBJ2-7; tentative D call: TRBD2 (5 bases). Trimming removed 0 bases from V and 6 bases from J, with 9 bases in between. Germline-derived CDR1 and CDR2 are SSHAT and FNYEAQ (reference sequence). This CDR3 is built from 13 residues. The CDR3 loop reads CASSLARGSEQYF. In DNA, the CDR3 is TGTGCCAGCAGCTTAGCCCGAGGGTCCGAGCAGTACTTC. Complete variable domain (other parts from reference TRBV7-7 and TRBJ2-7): GAGVSQSPRYKVTKRGQDVTLRCDPISSHATLYWYQQALGQGPEFLTYFNYEAQPDKSGLPSDRFSAERPEGSISTLTIQRTEQRDSAMYRCASSLARGSEQYFGPGTRLTVT.